This T cell receptor beta chain originates from a study of chemoradiotherapy in HPV16-positive cancers. Study-wide context: Candidate HPV-specific clones and shared TCR motifs came from a couple of HPV16-positive patients.

Turning to this clone: Its specificity is not known.

Samples were taken several times over chemoradiotherapy. Germline values: CDR1 LNHDA, CDR2 SQIVND (reference sequence). The CDR3 has 14 amino acids. Trimming took off 7 bases at V and 1 base at J, with 13 bases between the two ends. Sequencing used immunoSEQ multiplex PCR; TCRdb keeps in-frame clones, though not all of them. Of roughly 2,100 clones in the sample, 85% to 90% were seen once. Study-wide results and limits: Candidate HPV-specific clones and E7-related TCR motifs grew in tumor during treatment.

This receptor was obtained from a human donor with HPV-associated anogenital cancer. The chain has TRBV19 and TRBJ1-1; TRBD1 is a possible D gene (5 bases). Here the sequenced sample was tumor tissue, taken from a patient who underwent chemoradiotherapy. The CDR3: CASTIAGRNTEAFF. The CDR3 region has the DNA TGTGCCAGTACCATAGCAGGGAGGAACACTGAAGCTTTCTTT.